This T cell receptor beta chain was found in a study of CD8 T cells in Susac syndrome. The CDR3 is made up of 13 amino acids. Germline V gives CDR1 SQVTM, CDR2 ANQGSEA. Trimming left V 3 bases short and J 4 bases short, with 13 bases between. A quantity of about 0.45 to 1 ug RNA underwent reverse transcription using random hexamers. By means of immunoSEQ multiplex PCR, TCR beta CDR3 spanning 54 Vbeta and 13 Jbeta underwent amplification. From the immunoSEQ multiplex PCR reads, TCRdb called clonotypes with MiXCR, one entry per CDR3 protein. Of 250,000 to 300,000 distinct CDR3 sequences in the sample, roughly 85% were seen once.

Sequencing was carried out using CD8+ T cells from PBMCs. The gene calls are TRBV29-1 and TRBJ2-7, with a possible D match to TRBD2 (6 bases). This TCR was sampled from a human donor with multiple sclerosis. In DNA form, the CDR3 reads TGCAGCGTTGAGACCCGGGAGAGGTACGAGCAGTACTTC. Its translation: CSVETRERYEQYF.